Listed here are 17 T cell receptor beta chains from one sample, sequenced in a study of blood T cells in healthy people across ages. Primers used in a second PCR of roughly 6 to 11 cycles were a sample-barcoded 5' primer and a J-beta primer mix. Each CDR3 protein is one row after TCRdb ran MiXCR on the 5' RACE reads. The sample contains more than 650,000 distinct CDR3 sequences, around a fifth of which appear only once. The sequenced sample consisted of blood. Every receptor here comes from a man aged 65 to 79 in good health.

This rearrangement joins TRBV2 to TRBJ2-1; 11 bases map to TRBD2. This CDR3 spans 15 amino acids. V trimming: 6 bases; J trimming: 7 bases; junction bases outside the gene matches: 8. CDR1 is SNHLY and CDR2 is FYNNEI in the germline V gene. The chain's CDR3 is CASSERLAGINEQFF. Here the CDR3 DNA reads TGTGCCAGCAGCGAACGACTAGCGGGGATAAATGAGCAGTTCTTC.

The chain links TRBV20-1 to TRBJ1-3; D remains unclear. V gave up 3 bases and J gave up 4 bases, with 7 bases separating them. Germline assignment: CDR1 DFQATT and CDR2 SNEGSKA (reference sequence). The length of the CDR3 is 12 residues. The CDR3 sequence is CSASITGNTIYF. The DNA for the CDR3 is TGCAGTGCTAGTATAACCGGAAACACCATATATTTT.

This chain uses TRBV2 with TRBJ2-7; D remains ambiguous. The CDR3 has 16 amino acids. Germline V gives CDR1 SNHLY, CDR2 FYNNEI. Trimming left V 5 bases short and J 7 bases short, with 24 bases between. The CDR3 DNA follows: TGTGCCAGCAGTCGAAGTCCCTCCCGACTGTCTGGGGAGCAGTACTTC. This sequence encodes CASSRSPSRLSGEQYF.

V gene TRBV14 combines with J gene TRBJ2-7; either TRBD1 or TRBD2 may supply D (5 bases each). There are 14 residues in the CDR3. CDR1 and CDR2 from the germline V gene are SGHDN and FVKESK. V was trimmed by 4 bases and J by 8 bases, leaving 18 bases between them. The CDR3 sequence is CASSRLRQPTKQYF. The CDR3 nucleotides read TGTGCCAGCAGCCGACTACGACAGCCTACGAAGCAGTACTTC.

The chain carries TRBV29-1 and TRBJ2-3, with 10 bases identical to TRBD1. The CDR3 runs 13 residues. With 7 bases clipped from V and 4 bases from J, the junction kept 5 bases outside the gene matches. CDR1 and CDR2 from the germline V gene are SQVTM and ANQGSEA. The CDR3 coding sequence is TGCAGCGCGGGACAGGGGTTGGCAGATACGCAGTATTTT. Translated, it gives CSAGQGLADTQYF.

This chain uses TRBV5-1 with TRBJ2-5, with TRBD1 identical over 7 bases. After removal of 4 bases from V and 1 base from J, the junction contained 10 bases not matched to a gene. CDR1 is SGHRS and CDR2 is YFSETQ in the germline V gene. The CDR3 has 16 amino acids. The CDR3: CASSRWSTGAQETQYF. Here the CDR3 DNA reads TGCGCCAGCAGCCGTTGGAGCACAGGGGCCCAAGAGACCCAGTACTTC.

The chain carries TRBV5-5 and TRBJ2-5; D is unresolved. The J call may be faulty, since TRBJ2-7 better matches the DNA end. The CDR3 has 13 residues. The germline V gene has CDR1 SGHKS and CDR2 YYEKEE (reference sequence). CDR3 protein: CASSLVGFYEQYF. The CDR3 DNA reads TGTGCCAGCAGCTTGGTAGGGTTCTACGAGCAGTACTTC.

V is TRBV30 and J is TRBJ1-2; D possibly corresponds to TRBD1 (5 bases). CDR3 size: 13 residues. The germline V and J ends were trimmed by 2 bases and 7 bases, with 14 bases remaining between them. Germline V CDR1 and CDR2: GTSNPN, SVGIG (reference sequence). CDR3 region: CAWSKGEESGYTF. In DNA form, the CDR3 reads TGTGCCTGGAGTAAAGGGGAGGAAAGTGGCTACACCTTC.

This clonotype was detected ten times or more. This sequence joins TRBV24-1 and TRBJ2-7, with 8 bases that match TRBD2. V lost 1 base, J lost 4 bases, and 5 bases stayed unmatched. CDR3 length: 15 amino acids. Germline CDR1 KGHDR, CDR2 SFDVKD. For the CDR3, the DNA is TGTGCCACCAGTGATTTCGCGGGGGGCAAGTACGAGCAGTACTTC. Amino acids: CATSDFAGGKYEQYF.

The rearrangement links TRBV11-2 to TRBJ2-5; a possible D gene is TRBD1 (5 bases). The CDR3 length is 13 residues. CDR1 is SGHAT, CDR2 FQNNGV, per germline. V lost 5 bases and J lost 5, with 12 bases in between. CDR3 bases: TGTGCCAGCAGCATAGGGGCCTTGGAGACCCAGTACTTC. This translates into CASSIGALETQYF.

This clonotype was seen only a few times. The gene calls are TRBV11-2 and TRBJ2-7; weak D call: TRBD1 (5 bases). The V gene lost 5 bases and the J gene lost 0 bases, with 14 bases spanning the gap. CDR1 and CDR2 from the germline V gene are SGHAT and FQNNGV. The CDR3 is made up of 15 amino acids. The CDR3 nucleotides read TGTGCCAGCAGCGCAATAGGGGTGAGCTCCTACGAGCAGTACTTC. Protein: CASSAIGVSSYEQYF.

The chain links TRBV18 to TRBJ1-1; tentative D call: TRBD1 (6 bases). V shed 2 bases and J shed 7 bases, with 8 bases lying between them. Germline V gene data show CDR1 as KGHSH and CDR2 as LQKENI. The CDR3 is made up of 12 amino acids. The CDR3 DNA reads TGTGCCAGCTCACCAGCGACAGGTGAAGCTTTCTTT. It is translated as CASSPATGEAFF.

This clonotype was counted a few times. This chain uses TRBV7-2 with TRBJ1-4; a weak D match, TRBD1 (6 bases). CDR1 SGHTA and CDR2 FQGNSA come from the germline V gene. V lost 1 base, J lost 3 bases, and 9 bases lay in between. The CDR3 spans 15 residues. The CDR3 DNA reads as TGTGCCAGCAGCTTAGTGGGGGGCTCTAATGAAAAACTGTTTTTT. Amino acids: CASSLVGGSNEKLFF.

Written as DNA, the CDR3 is TGCAGTGCTGAGCCGGACACCCGATGGGAGGAGACCCAGTACTTC. It encodes CSAEPDTRWEETQYF. The genes are TRBV20-1 and TRBJ2-5; D assignment may be TRBD1 or TRBD2 (5 bases each). Germline CDR1 reads DFQATT; CDR2 reads SNEGSKA (reference sequence). The CDR3 totals 15 residues. V shed 5 bases and J shed 5 bases, with 21 bases lying between them.

The rearrangement links TRBV5-1 to TRBJ1-2; D is unresolved. The germline V gene encodes CDR1 SGHRS and CDR2 YFSETQ. Trimming stripped 1 base from V and 2 bases from J, with 9 bases between. The length of the CDR3 is 14 residues. The CDR3 nucleotides are TGCGCCAGCAGCTTGCACCCTGCGAACTATGGCTACACCTTC. The encoded protein is CASSLHPANYGYTF.

This clonotype was counted between two and nine times. This chain joins TRBV7-9 and TRBJ2-3, with D possibly being TRBD2 (5 bases). The germline CDR1 and CDR2 sequences are SEHNR and FQNEAQ (reference sequence). This CDR3 contains 15 residues. Trimming cost V 1 base and J 7 bases, with 15 bases left between them. The CDR3 DNA reads TGTGCCAGCAGCTTAGTTGGAGGCGTCCGGTATACGCAGTATTTT. Its protein is CASSLVGGVRYTQYF.

The CDR3 DNA is TGCAGCGTTGAGGGGGACAGCACCTACGAGCAGTACTTC. It encodes CSVEGDSTYEQYF. The rearrangement links TRBV29-1 to TRBJ2-5; TRBD1 matches 7 bases. Matching the DNA end better, TRBJ2-7 makes the J call doubtful. This CDR3 region has 13 residues. Germline CDR1 reads SQVTM; CDR2 reads ANQGSEA.